What follows describes a single T cell receptor beta chain. Researchers ran the PCR with 60 Vbeta and 13 Jbeta primers. As originally analysed: Counted up in a later analysis, unique TCR beta chains came to about 80 million, with around 9.9 million shared. Sequencing was performed with immunoSEQ multiplex PCR; in TCRdb, only in-frame clones are kept and a portion is missing. D and trimming come from the DNA, and the V and J calls and clone size come from that table. The data contain roughly 150,000 clones, about 74% of them singletons. The sample belongs to a study of cytomegalovirus exposure and HLA in healthy donors. Specimen: PBMCs. This TCR derives from a middle-aged man in good health and CMV-seronegative.

The CDR3 is CASSFDGGIYEQYF. As DNA, the CDR3 is TGCGCCAGCAGCTTTGACGGAGGGATCTACGAGCAGTACTTC. V and J are TRBV5-1 and TRBJ2-7, with a weak D call TRBD2 (6 bases). CDR1 and CDR2 from the germline V gene are SGHRS and YFSETQ. V dropped 2 bases and J dropped 3 bases, with 12 bases sitting between them. This CDR3 is built from 14 residues.